Listed here is a single T cell receptor (beta chain). Antigen: not known. These data belong to a study of T cell responses to AZD1222 COVID-19 vaccine. The protocol was immunoSEQ multiplex PCR, while the TCRdb copy is restricted to in-frame clones and leaves out a portion. Altogether around 130,000 clones are present, 80% to 90% being singletons, with the ten largest covering more than 2.5%. Whole-study results and caveats: White British people made up most donors, females outnumbered males, and clonal diversity was possibly underestimated.

The TCR sequence derives from an adult in good health. The source was peripheral blood, collected on day 0 of AZD1222 vaccination.

The CDR3 DNA reads TGTGCCAGCAGTCCCGGACGGAATGTTGAAAAACTGTTTTTT. Its protein is CASSPGRNVEKLFF. The chain combines TRBV28 with TRBJ1-4; D not certain. This CDR3 is 14 amino acids long. CDR1 and CDR2 (germline): MDHEN, SYDVKM. Trimming cost V 5 bases and J 7 bases, with 14 bases left between them.